One sample yielded the 26 T cell receptor beta chains listed below, sequenced in a study of T cells in Graves' hyperthyroidism and ophthalmopathy. The TCR beta CDR3 regions underwent amplification using RNA transcripts as the source. HTBI primers were used for first-round RT-PCR of the TCR CDR3. TCRdb independently ran MiXCR on the multiplex PCR reads; one entry per CDR3 protein. Seen here are hundreds of thousands of distinct CDR3 sequences, approximately 14% observed once, and the top ten hold roughly 7.4%. Sequencing was done on a sample of blood. The receptors were gathered from a woman aged 18-29 years with Graves' hyperthyroidism.

The rearrangement joins TRBV7-9 to TRBJ2-7; D may correspond to TRBD1 or TRBD2 (5 bases each). The CDR3 is made up of 14 amino acids. V was shortened by 4 bases and J by 2 bases, with 12 bases between the two germline ends. Germline V CDR1 and CDR2: SEHNR, FQNEAQ (reference sequence). CDR3 sequence (DNA): TGTGCCAGCAGCTATAGGGACGGGCCCTACGAGCAGTACTTC. Its protein product is CASSYRDGPYEQYF. Filled out from reference TRBV7-9 and TRBJ2-7, the complete variable domain reads DTGVSQNPRHKITKRGQNVTFRCDPISEHNRLYWYRQTLGQGPEFLTYFQNEAQLEKSRLLSDRFSAERPKGSFSTLEIQRTEQGDSAMYLCASSYRDGPYEQYFGPGTRLTVT.

This clonotype turned up a few times. A read error may account for a junction end that differs from germline. V and J are TRBV12-3 or TRBV12-4 and TRBJ1-5; D call uncertain. The CDR3 sequence is 14 residues long. The CDR3 nucleotides are TGTGCCAGCAGTTTAGGGCAGAACAATCAGCCCCGGCATTTT. This codes for CASSLGQNNQPRHF.

A remark on this clonotype: With a much larger clone just one base away, this may be a read error. The gene calls are TRBV2 and TRBJ1-5, with D tentatively TRBD1 (6 bases). There are 14 residues in the CDR3. V gave up 4 bases and J gave up 6 bases, with 13 bases separating them. Per germline, CDR1 SNHLY and CDR2 FYNNEI. The CDR3 protein is CASSGGGAIQPQHF. The CDR3 DNA follows: TGTGCCAGCAGTGGAGGGGGGGCCATTCAGCCCCAGCATTTT.

This clonotype was seen once. The CDR3 sequence: CASSTRGQATYEQYF. Written as DNA, the CDR3 is TGTGCCAGCAGTACCCGGGGACAGGCAACCTACGAGCAGTACTTC. V usage is TRBV12-3 or TRBV12-4 and J usage is TRBJ2-7; 8 nucleotides align to TRBD1. This CDR3 comprises 15 residues. Germline trimming cut 5 bases from V and 2 bases from J; bases unmatched to any gene: 8.

In its sample, this clonotype was seen a few times. This chain uses TRBV3-1 with TRBJ2-1; TRBD2 aligns across 8 bases. CDR1 and CDR2 (germline): LGHDT, YNNKEL (reference sequence). The CDR3 extends over 18 amino acids. V was clipped by 6 bases and J by 0 bases; unmatched bases: 13. The CDR3 spells CASSQKAPSGYSYNEQFF. CDR3 DNA sequence: TGTGCCAGCAGTCAAAAAGCCCCTAGCGGGTACTCCTACAATGAGCAGTTCTTC.

Worth noting for this clonotype: This clone may be a read error of a much larger clone one base away. The CDR3 does not end in the conserved phenylalanine or tryptophan, so this is likely a read error. V gene TRBV29-1 combines with J gene TRBJ2-1; 8 bases agree with TRBD1. Trimming at V came to 6 bases and at J to 3 bases, leaving 7 bases not matched to a gene. This CDR3 contains 14 residues. CDR1 SQVTM and CDR2 ANQGSEA come from the germline V gene. The CDR3 bases are TGCAGCGTCCAGGGGGCGGAAGGCTACAATGAGCAGTTCCTC. Translating gives CSVQGAEGYNEQFL.

J is TRBJ2-7 and V is TRBV12-5; D not certain. The V end lost 0 bases, the J end lost 0 bases, and 9 bases lay between the germline ends. The CDR3 runs 15 residues. Germline V gene sequence: CDR1 LGHNT, CDR2 FRNRAP. The CDR3 loop reads CASGLVSAGSYEQYF. DNA of the CDR3: TGTGCTAGTGGTTTGGTATCCGCCGGCTCCTACGAGCAGTACTTC.

A few counts support this clonotype. The rearrangement uses TRBV12-3 or TRBV12-4 and TRBJ1-1; no firm D call. V gave up 3 bases and J gave up 3 bases, with 11 bases separating them. The CDR3 is made up of 14 amino acids. The CDR3 loop is CASSFLGSDTEAFF. CDR3 coding DNA: TGTGCCAGCAGTTTCTTAGGTAGCGACACTGAAGCTTTCTTT.

This clonotype was observed at least ten times. This rearrangement joins TRBV28 to TRBJ2-1, with 7 bases identical to TRBD1. Unmatched junction bases numbered 10, after V lost 8 bases and J lost 9 bases. Germline V lookup: CDR1 MDHEN, CDR2 SYDVKM. CDR3 length: 13 residues. CDR3 sequence: CASDRVLPPEQFF. The CDR3 DNA is TGTGCCAGCGACAGGGTCCTTCCACCTGAGCAGTTCTTC.

The chain couples TRBV20-1 to TRBJ1-6, with 9 positions matching TRBD1. This CDR3 contains 15 residues. Germline CDR1 and CDR2: DFQATT and SNEGSKA (reference sequence). Trimming removed 5 bases from V and 8 bases from J; junction bases left unmatched: 10. CDR3 nucleotides: TGCAGTGCTCCCCGGACAGGGGATGTTTATTCACCCCTCCACTTT. It specifies CSAPRTGDVYSPLHF.

This clonotype came up many times. This chain links TRBV10-3 with TRBJ2-7; no clear D. V was pared by 0 bases and J by 4 bases, with 10 bases between. The CDR3 loop spans 14 amino acids. Germline V gene sequence: CDR1 ENHRY, CDR2 SYGVKD. The CDR3 nucleotides are TGTGCCATCAGTGAGTCCGTAAGCGCGTACGAGCAGTACTTC. Its translation is CAISESVSAYEQYF.

In its sample, this clonotype was seen many times. The chain links TRBV10-2 to TRBJ2-5, with 8 bases identical to TRBD2. The germline V gene has CDR1 WSHSY and CDR2 SAAADI. This CDR3 has 19 amino acids. V lost 0 bases to trimming and J lost 4 bases; unmatched junction nucleotides: 16. CDR3: CASSESINRREGPSETQYF. The CDR3 nucleotides are TGCGCCAGCAGTGAGTCGATTAATCGACGGGAGGGCCCATCAGAGACCCAGTACTTC.

The rearrangement uses TRBV7-9 and TRBJ2-2; no definite D call. Per the germline V gene, CDR1 is SEHNR and CDR2 is FQNEAQ (reference sequence). This CDR3 contains 15 residues. Trimming took 1 base from V and 1 from J, leaving 7 bases between them. The CDR3 bases are TGTGCCAGCAGCTTAGGGGCCATGAACACCGGGGAGCTGTTTTTT. Amino acid sequence: CASSLGAMNTGELFF.

This clonotype was seen repeatedly, ten times or more. The V and J genes are TRBV12-3 or TRBV12-4 and TRBJ2-2; TRBD1 agrees at 8 bases. Trimming took 5 bases from V and 3 from J; bases not matched to a gene: 2. The CDR3 runs to 14 residues. The CDR3 region is CASSTGGDTGELFF. CDR3 bases: TGTGCCAGCAGTACAGGGGGTGACACCGGGGAGCTGTTTTTT.

This clonotype was detected many times. J is TRBJ2-5 and V is TRBV10-3; 8 nucleotides match TRBD1. Trimming removed 2 bases from V and 3 bases from J; junction bases left unmatched: 5. Germline V gene data show CDR1 as ENHRY and CDR2 as SYGVKD. There are 15 residues in the CDR3. CDR3 region: CAISEQPGQEETQYF. CDR3 nucleotide sequence: TGTGCCATCAGTGAGCAGCCGGGACAGGAAGAGACCCAGTACTTC.

In its sample, this clonotype was seen many times. The CDR3 DNA sequence: TGTGCCTGGAGAGGGGGTGGGAAACTGTTTTTT. This codes for CAWRGGGKLFF. The chain carries TRBV30 and TRBJ1-4, with a weak D call TRBD1 (6 bases). CDR1 GTSNPN and CDR2 SVGIG come from the germline V gene (reference sequence). Trimming left V 3 bases short and J 11 bases short, with 10 bases between. The length of the CDR3 is 11 residues.

This clonotype was picked up many times. CDR3 region: CASSPGGYYEQYF. DNA for the CDR3: TGTGCCAGCTCACCAGGCGGCTACTACGAGCAGTACTTC. The gene calls are TRBV18 and TRBJ2-7; D is uncertain. There are 13 residues in the CDR3. V was cut by 2 bases and J by 3 bases, with 8 bases left in between. Germline V lookup: CDR1 KGHSH, CDR2 LQKENI. Drawing the rest from reference TRBV18 and TRBJ2-7, the complete variable domain is NAGVMQNPRHLVRRRGQEARLRCSPMKGHSHVYWYRQLPEEGLKFMVYLQKENIIDESGMPKERFSAEFPKEGPSILRIQQVVRGDSAAYFCASSPGGYYEQYFGPGTRLTVT.

The CDR3 loop is CASSQQGGTPSGANVLTF. In DNA form, the CDR3 reads TGTGCCAGCAGCCAACAGGGAGGGACCCCCTCTGGGGCCAACGTCCTGACTTTC. V and J are TRBV6-1 and TRBJ2-6, with D maybe TRBD2 (7 bases). Trimming took 6 bases from V and 0 from J, leaving 18 bases between them. Germline CDR1 MNHNS, CDR2 SASEGT. This CDR3 has 18 amino acids.

The chain recombines TRBV3-1 with TRBJ1-5; no definite D call. V lost 5 bases and J 4 bases, leaving 12 bases between the germline ends. Germline V gene sequence: CDR1 LGHDT, CDR2 YNNKEL (reference sequence). This CDR3 region has 14 residues. The CDR3 coding sequence is TGTGCCAGCAGCTTAAACCCAGCTAATCAGCCCCAGCATTTT. It yields the protein CASSLNPANQPQHF.

The genes are TRBV18 and TRBJ2-1; D is uncertain. The V and J ends lost 3 bases and 7 bases respectively, with 10 bases between them. CDR1 KGHSH and CDR2 LQKENI come from the germline V gene. The length of the CDR3 is 13 residues. The CDR3, as DNA: TGTGCCAGCTCACCGACCGTGGCTAATGAGCAGTTCTTC. Translation: CASSPTVANEQFF. The full variable domain, completed using reference TRBV18 and TRBJ2-1, is NAGVMQNPRHLVRRRGQEARLRCSPMKGHSHVYWYRQLPEEGLKFMVYLQKENIIDESGMPKERFSAEFPKEGPSILRIQQVVRGDSAAYFCASSPTVANEQFFGPGTRLTVL.

The chain uses TRBV18 and TRBJ2-1, with 9 bases identical to TRBD1. The germline V gene encodes CDR1 KGHSH and CDR2 LQKENI. The CDR3 has 17 residues. V dropped 3 bases and J dropped 0; count of bases not matched to a gene: 6. The CDR3 region is CASSPITGGGSYNEQFF. CDR3 coding DNA: TGTGCCAGCTCACCTATAACAGGGGGCGGCTCCTACAATGAGCAGTTCTTC.

V usage is TRBV6-1 and J usage is TRBJ1-2; 7 bases align to TRBD1. V lost 6 bases and J lost 4; bases outside the gene matches: 8. Germline V gene lookup returns CDR1 MNHNS and CDR2 SASEGT. The length of the CDR3 is 14 residues. The CDR3 DNA follows: TGTGCCAGCAGCCAGACAGGGAGGTCCTATGGCTACACCTTC. This sequence encodes CASSQTGRSYGYTF.

This clonotype was counted between two and nine times. The rearrangement uses TRBV4-2 and TRBJ1-3, with D unresolved. The CDR3 length is 17 residues. The germline V and J ends were trimmed by 3 bases and 4 bases, with 19 bases remaining between them. Germline V gene lookup returns CDR1 LGHNA and CDR2 YNFKEQ. CDR3 in amino acids: CASSQPDMEHGGNTIYF. The CDR3, as DNA: TGTGCCAGCAGCCAGCCCGACATGGAACATGGCGGAAACACCATATATTTT.

This clonotype was counted at least ten times. This chain links TRBV12-3 or TRBV12-4 with TRBJ2-5; TRBD2 is a possible D gene (5 bases). This CDR3 has 14 amino acids. Trimming pared 6 bases from V and 5 bases from J, leaving 16 bases between. Here the CDR3 DNA reads TGTGCCAGCAGCCGCCTCCGGGTAGCGGAGACCCAGTACTTC. Its protein is CASSRLRVAETQYF.

This clonotype was detected only a few times. The chain employs TRBV6-2 or TRBV6-3 and TRBJ1-5; a possible D gene is TRBD1 (6 bases). Trimming removed 0 bases from V and 2 bases from J, with 17 bases in between. CDR1 MNHEY and CDR2 SVGEGT come from the germline V gene. CDR3 size: 18 residues. CDR3 region: CASSYSMGGPSGNQPQHF. The DNA for the CDR3 is TGTGCCAGCAGTTACTCGATGGGGGGGCCTAGCGGCAATCAGCCCCAGCATTTT.

This clonotype has a count of ten or more. CDR3 residues: CASSLFEGLSYEQYF. The CDR3 region has the DNA TGTGCCAGCAGCCTCTTTGAGGGGCTCTCCTACGAGCAGTACTTC. The chain recombines TRBV2 with TRBJ2-7, with D perhaps TRBD1 or TRBD2 (5 bases each). In germline, CDR1 is SNHLY, CDR2 FYNNEI. The CDR3 has 15 residues. Trimming left V 6 bases short and J 0 bases short, with 15 bases between.